One and the same sample provided the 21 T cell receptor beta chains below, sequenced in a study of T cell responses to AZD1222 COVID-19 vaccine. The assay was immunoSEQ multiplex PCR, and TCRdb's table has in-frame clones only and misses some. The sample has some 150,000 clones; about 90% are singletons. Sequencing used peripheral blood, obtained 28 days after the second AZD1222 dose. The receptors were sampled from an adult who received the AZD1222 COVID-19 vaccine.

The chain is built from TRBV2 and TRBJ2-3, with 11 bases that match TRBD2. The CDR3 contains 16 residues. V trimming: 6 bases; J trimming: 3 bases; junction bases outside the gene matches: 8. Germline assignment: CDR1 SNHLY and CDR2 FYNNEI. CDR3 DNA sequence: TGTGCCAGCAGCCAGACTAGCGGGGCGGGGACAGATACGCAGTATTTT. Protein product: CASSQTSGAGTDTQYF.

The genes are TRBV6-5 and TRBJ2-7; unclear D gene. From germline, CDR1 is MNHEY and CDR2 SVGAGI. V lost 0 bases and J 6 bases, leaving 12 bases between the germline ends. The CDR3 covers 14 residues. This CDR3 reads CASSYSKVSSEQYF. The CDR3 DNA reads TGTGCCAGCAGTTACTCGAAGGTCTCGTCCGAGCAGTACTTC.

By its share, this clone is medium-sized. This sequence joins TRBV4-3 and TRBJ1-5; D might be TRBD1 (6 bases). Germline CDR1 LGHNA, CDR2 YSLEER. V dropped 4 bases and J dropped 2 bases, with 12 bases sitting between them. This CDR3 comprises 15 residues. As DNA, the CDR3 is TGCGCCAGCAGCCCAGGGGCCGGGGGCAATCAGCCCCAGCATTTT. Amino acid sequence: CASSPGAGGNQPQHF.

The chain uses TRBV4-3 and TRBJ2-3; possible D gene TRBD1, 5 bases. Trimming shortened V by 1 base and J by 6 bases, and 14 bases separated the two germline ends. CDR3 length equals 15 residues. The germline CDR1 and CDR2 sequences are LGHNA and YSLEER. CDR3 coding DNA: TGCGCCAGCAGCCAAGTAGTAGGGGCCCGGGATACGCAGTATTTT. It yields the protein CASSQVVGARDTQYF.

This chain links TRBV21-1 with TRBJ2-1. TRBV21-1 is shown as a pseudogene. There are 11 residues in the CDR3. CDR3 amino acids: CASSEGPLEFF. The DNA of the CDR3 is TGTGCCAGCAGCGAGGGACCCTTGGAGTTCTTC.

The CDR3 DNA reads TGTGCCAGTAGTGGGGGGGTTGAGGGCACAGATACGCAGTATTTT. Translation: CASSGGVEGTDTQYF. The rearrangement joins TRBV19 to TRBJ2-3; 7 nucleotides align to TRBD2. There are 15 residues in the CDR3. V was pared by 5 bases and J by 1 base, with 6 bases of the junction left unmatched. CDR1 is LNHDA and CDR2 is SQIVND in the germline V gene (reference sequence).

The chain couples TRBV6-1 to TRBJ2-3, with D possibly called TRBD1 or TRBD2 (5 bases each). There are 15 residues in the CDR3. The germline CDR1 and CDR2 sequences are MNHNS and SASEGT. With 7 bases removed from V and 0 bases from J, the gap between germline ends came to 14 bases. The CDR3 sequence: CASTKGRTSTDTQYF. The CDR3 DNA sequence: TGTGCCAGCACGAAGGGACGAACTAGCACAGATACGCAGTATTTT.

The chain links TRBV5-6 to TRBJ1-6; 9 bases agree with TRBD1. From germline, CDR1 is SGHDT and CDR2 YYEEEE. The CDR3 spans 16 residues. V was clipped by 4 bases and J by 7 bases; unmatched bases: 9. CDR3 nucleotides: TGTGCCAGCAGCACGGGGACAGGGTTTGTGAATTCACCCCTCCACTTT. This gives the protein CASSTGTGFVNSPLHF.

This clone was observed a single time. The chain carries TRBV11-1 and TRBJ1-5, with TRBD1 matching 8 bases. The CDR3 loop spans 15 amino acids. Germline assignment: CDR1 SGHAT and CDR2 FQDESV (reference sequence). With 5 bases clipped from V and 3 bases from J, the junction kept 6 bases outside the gene matches. The CDR3 DNA is TGTGCCAGCAGCCTATCGGGACAGGACAATCAGCCCCAGCATTTT. Translated, it gives CASSLSGQDNQPQHF. The full variable domain, rest sourced from reference TRBV11-1 and TRBJ1-5, is EAEVAQSPRYKITEKSQAVAFWCDPISGHATLYWYRQILGQGPELLVQFQDESVVDDSQLPKDRFSAERLKGVDSTLKIQPAELGDSAMYLCASSLSGQDNQPQHFGDGTRLSIL.

In nucleotides, the CDR3 is TGTGCCAGCAGCGTATCTAGCGGGAGGGTTCATGAGCAGTTCTTC. Its translation is CASSVSSGRVHEQFF. The chain combines TRBV7-2 with TRBJ2-1, with 12 bases fitting TRBD2. Germline assignment: CDR1 SGHTA and CDR2 FQGNSA. The CDR3 length is 15 residues. V was clipped by 5 bases and J by 8 bases; unmatched bases: 7.

V gene TRBV29-1 combines with J gene TRBJ2-1, with 10 bases aligning to TRBD1. V shed 2 bases and J 8 bases; nucleotides not matched to a gene: 3. CDR3 length: 13 residues. The germline CDR1 and CDR2 sequences are SQVTM and ANQGSEA. CDR3 nucleotide sequence: TGCAGCGTTGAATTGGACAGGGGGTATGAGCAGTTCTTC. The encoded protein is CSVELDRGYEQFF.

The J gene is TRBJ2-1, the V gene TRBV7-2, with TRBD2 matching 7 bases. The CDR3 runs 13 residues. The ends lost 6 bases at V and 8 bases at J; junction bases unmatched: 7. Germline-derived CDR1 and CDR2 are SGHTA and FQGNSA. The CDR3 reads CASSSWGRDEQFF. For the CDR3, the DNA is TGTGCCAGCAGTTCGTGGGGGAGGGATGAGCAGTTCTTC.

The rearrangement joins TRBV6-4 to TRBJ2-3, with 10 bases fitting TRBD2. Germline CDR1 MRHNA, CDR2 SNTAGT. This CDR3 contains 15 residues. The J segment lost 7 bases and the V segment lost 4 bases, leaving 8 bases of the junction unmatched. The CDR3 coding sequence is TGTGCCAGCAGTGTTGCAGCGGGAGGGCCATATACGCAGTATTTT. It codes for CASSVAAGGPYTQYF.

In DNA form, the CDR3 reads TGTGCCAGCAGTTACAGACCGTCCTACGAGCAGTACTTC. It specifies CASSYRPSYEQYF. This rearrangement joins TRBV6-2 or TRBV6-3 to TRBJ2-7; D is undetermined. V lost 2 bases and J lost 1, with 6 bases in between. CDR3 size: 13 residues. Per the germline V gene, CDR1 is MNHEY and CDR2 is SVGEGT.

The CDR3 sequence is CASSSTGRDGYTF. In DNA form, the CDR3 reads TGTGCCAGCAGCTCGACAGGGCGCGATGGCTACACCTTC. The J gene is TRBJ1-2, the V gene TRBV7-2, with 7 nucleotides matching TRBD1. The V and J ends lost 4 bases and 6 bases, in that order; junction bases with no gene match: 5. Germline V gives CDR1 SGHTA, CDR2 FQGNSA. The CDR3 length is 13 residues.

The chain recombines TRBV3-1 (or the pseudogene TRBV3-2) with TRBJ2-5, with 9 bases identical to TRBD2. V was clipped by 1 base and J by 5 bases; unmatched bases: 8. The CDR3 has 16 residues. In germline, CDR1 is LGHDT, CDR2 YNNKEL (reference sequence). The chain's CDR3 is CASSQAGSGSYETQYF. As DNA, the CDR3 is TGTGCCAGCAGCCAAGCTGGTAGCGGGAGCTATGAGACCCAGTACTTC.

The genes are TRBV7-9 and TRBJ2-3; 9 bases are a match to TRBD2. The V gene's germline CDR1 is SEHNR and CDR2 FQNEAQ (reference sequence). The CDR3 covers 15 residues. V was pared by 2 bases and J by 4 bases, with 4 bases of the junction left unmatched. The CDR3 nucleotides read TGTGCCAGCAGCTTAAGCTTAGCGGGGGCAGATACGCAGTATTTT. It translates to CASSLSLAGADTQYF.

This chain links TRBV4-2 with TRBJ2-5; the D gene is possibly TRBD1 (6 bases). The length of the CDR3 is 13 residues. CDR1 and CDR2 (germline): LGHNA, YNFKEQ. V lost 2 bases to trimming and J lost 4 bases, with 8 bases between them. DNA of the CDR3: TGTGCCAGCAGCCAAAGGACAGCAGAGACCCAGTACTTC. The encoded protein is CASSQRTAETQYF.

The chain joins TRBV9 to TRBJ1-2, with 9 positions matching TRBD1. This CDR3 spans 15 amino acids. Germline V gene lookup returns CDR1 SGDLS and CDR2 YYNGEE. The ends lost 0 bases at V and 4 bases at J; junction bases unmatched: 4. The CDR3 sequence is CASSVGTGEGYGYTF. Written as DNA, the CDR3 is TGTGCCAGCAGCGTAGGGACAGGGGAGGGCTATGGCTACACCTTC.

The chain has TRBV28 and TRBJ2-1; the match to TRBD1 covers 8 bases. The CDR3 is 16 amino acids. The germline V gene has CDR1 MDHEN and CDR2 SYDVKM. V shed 6 bases, J shed 1 base, and the junction held 8 bases outside the gene matches. This chain's CDR3 is CASSLLDRGSYNEQFF. CDR3 bases: TGTGCCAGCAGCCTCCTCGACAGGGGATCCTACAATGAGCAGTTCTTC. Drawing the rest from reference TRBV28 and TRBJ2-1, the complete variable domain is DVKVTQSSRYLVKRTGEKVFLECVQDMDHENMFWYRQDPGLGLRLIYFSYDVKMKEKGDIPEGYSVSREKKERFSLILESASTNQTSMYLCASSLLDRGSYNEQFFGPGTRLTVL.

The chain couples TRBV7-9 to TRBJ1-1; TRBD1 might be the D (5 bases). Trimming shortened V by 4 bases and J by 4 bases, and 13 bases separated the two germline ends. CDR1 and CDR2 from the germline V gene are SEHNR and FQNEAQ (reference sequence). CDR3 length equals 14 residues. The CDR3 loop reads CASSYVGAGTEAFF. Written as DNA, the CDR3 is TGTGCCAGCAGCTACGTTGGGGCAGGCACTGAAGCTTTCTTT. Combining the CDR3 with reference TRBV7-9 and TRBJ1-1 gives the whole variable domain DTGVSQNPRHKITKRGQNVTFRCDPISEHNRLYWYRQTLGQGPEFLTYFQNEAQLEKSRLLSDRFSAERPKGSFSTLEIQRTEQGDSAMYLCASSYVGAGTEAFFGQGTRLTVV.